The rows below give T cell receptor beta chains drawn from one sample of a study of T cell changes during pregnancy in multiple sclerosis. Assay used: immunoSEQ multiplex PCR; TCRdb lists only in-frame clones, some missing. The profile shows under 70,000 clones, around 92% of them singletons. The input for sequencing was CD4+ T cells from peripheral blood mononuclear cells, taken after pregnancy. These receptors were obtained from a female donor with multiple sclerosis, enrolled in a pregnancy study. Each CDR3 is given with its conserved first and last residue. D genes are given only for firm matches.

d_gene	j_gene	v_gene	len	CDR3nt	CDR3aa
.	TRBJ2-7	TRBV4-2	14	TGTGCCAGCAGCCCTAGGATTAGTCGGCTCGAGCAGTACTTC	CASSPRISRLEQYF
.	TRBJ1-5	TRBV6-5	13	TGTGCCAGCAGTTGGCAAAGAAATCAGCCCCAGCATTTT	CASSWQRNQPQHF
.	TRBJ2-1	TRBV7-2	15	TGTGCCAGCAGCCCCCGACCAGGGGCCTACAATGAGCAGTTCTTC	CASSPRPGAYNEQFF
.	TRBJ1-2	TRBV25-1	13	TGTGCCAGCAGTGATGGCTGGCCCTGGGGCTACACCTTC	CASSDGWPWGYTF
.	TRBJ1-2	TRBV5-5	13	TGTGCCAGCAGCTTGTCGGGTAACTATGGCTACACCTTC	CASSLSGNYGYTF
TRBD1	TRBJ1-4	TRBV9	16	TGTGCCAGCAGCGTCACCCCCAGGGGGGCTAATGAAAAACTGTTTTTT	CASSVTPRGANEKLFF
TRBD1	TRBJ2-5	TRBV18	16	TGTGCCAGCTCACCGACTCGGGACAGTCGCCAAGAGACCCAGTACTTC	CASSPTRDSRQETQYF
.	TRBJ1-2	TRBV2	14	TGTGCCAGCAGGTGGTCACAGGGCGACTATGGCTACACCTTC	CASRWSQGDYGYTF
.	TRBJ1-2	TRBV5-6	15	TGTGCCAGCAGCCCCGCGGGAGGGAACTTCTATGGCTACACCTTC	CASSPAGGNFYGYTF
TRBD2	TRBJ2-7	TRBV9	14	TGTGCCAGCAGCGTGGCGGGGGAGACCTACGAGCAGTACTTC	CASSVAGETYEQYF
.	TRBJ2-5	TRBV7-2	14	TGTGCCAGCAGCTTATGGTTGCAGCAAGAGACCCAGTACTTC	CASSLWLQQETQYF
.	TRBJ2-6	TRBV7-2	16	TGTGCCAGCACCTATGTAGGCGGGGCTGGGGCCAACGTCCTGACTTTC	CASTYVGGAGANVLTF
.	TRBJ2-7	TRBV6-1	15	TGTGCCAGCAGTGTTACAGGTTTAAGGGTCTACGAGCAGTACTTC	CASSVTGLRVYEQYF
TRBD1	TRBJ1-2	TRBV9	14	TGTGCCAGCAGCTCTCGGACAGGGGGCAATGGCTACACCTTC	CASSSRTGGNGYTF
.	TRBJ2-5	TRBV5-6	15	TGTGCCAGCAGTTCGTTGGACAGTCCGAGAGAGACCCAGTACTTC	CASSSLDSPRETQYF
TRBD2	TRBJ2-3	TRBV27	18	TGTGCCAGCAGTTCGATTGCGGGACTAGCGGGGGGCCTCCCTTCGCAGTATTTT	CASSSIAGLAGGLPSQYF
.	TRBJ1-1	TRBV27	15	TGTGCCAGCAGTTTGGGGGGGGTAACGAACACTGAAGCTTTCTTT	CASSLGGVTNTEAFF
.	TRBJ2-7	TRBV25-1	14	TGTGCCAGCAGTGAATCGGGCAGGGCCTACGAGCAGTACTTC	CASSESGRAYEQYF
.	TRBJ1-1	TRBV12-5	13	TGTGCTAGTGGTTTGGCCTTCAACACTGAAGCTTTCTTT	CASGLAFNTEAFF
TRBD2	TRBJ2-5	TRBV9	14	TGTGCCAGCAGCGTAGGGACTAGCGGGGAGACCCAGTACTTC	CASSVGTSGETQYF
.	TRBJ1-1	TRBV21-1	19	TGTGCCAGCAGCAAAGCCGGGCTAACTCCCGGGACAGGGGGGACTGAAGCTTTCTTT	CASSKAGLTPGTGGTEAFF
TRBD1	TRBJ2-7	TRBV15	16	TGTGCCACCAGCAGAGATCGTGGGACAGGGTTACTCGAGCAGTACTTC	CATSRDRGTGLLEQYF
.	TRBJ1-3	TRBV6-1	15	TGTGCCAGCAGTGATCAGGTCTACTCTGGAAACACCATATATTTT	CASSDQVYSGNTIYF
TRBD2	TRBJ2-7	TRBV7-9	14	TGTGCCAGCAGCTTGGGACTAGACTCCTACGAGCAGTACTTC	CASSLGLDSYEQYF
TRBD1	TRBJ2-2	TRBV5-8	17	TGTGCCAGCAGCTGGAAATGGACGGGACAGGGGGTCGGGGAGCTGTTTTTT	CASSWKWTGQGVGELFF
.	TRBJ1-2	TRBV27	13	TGTGCCAGCAGTTTACGGCAGGGATATGGCTACACCTTC	CASSLRQGYGYTF
.	TRBJ2-5	TRBV6-1	12	TGTGCCAGCACTGCGACACGCGAGACCCAGTACTTC	CASTATRETQYF
.	TRBJ1-5	TRBV7-8	15	TGTGCCAGCAGCTTACCGCCCTATAGCAATCAGCCCCAGCATTTT	CASSLPPYSNQPQHF
.	TRBJ1-2	TRBV5-1	19	TGCGCCAGCAGCTTGGTGCACCGGGACAACTCCATCGTTAACTATGGCTACACCTTC	CASSLVHRDNSIVNYGYTF
.	TRBJ1-2	TRBV4-2	13	TGTGCCAGCAGCCATGATCGGGGGGATGGCTACACCTTC	CASSHDRGDGYTF
.	TRBJ2-3	TRBV14	15	TGTGCCAGCAGCCGGCAGTTACCTAGCACAGATACGCAGTATTTT	CASSRQLPSTDTQYF
TRBD1	TRBJ1-1	TRBV6-5	14	TGTGCCAGCAGTTCCGGGACAGGGTTCACTGAAGCTTTCTTT	CASSSGTGFTEAFF